Listed below are T cell receptor beta chains from one sample, sequenced in a study of blood T cell repertoires in COVID-19. Repertoires were generated with immunoSEQ multiplex PCR, while TCRdb's copy carries only in-frame clones and drops some. The sample holds roughly 250,000 clones; roughly 80% are singletons and the top ten take approximately 15%. Material: peripheral blood. These receptors were collected from a person aged 70 to 85 with COVID-19, enrolled during active disease. CDR3s include the opening cysteine and the closing phenylalanine or tryptophan. A D gene is named only where the DNA matches it firmly. Some rows have no size entry. The others give once, few or many, or a class for an expanded clone.

>TRBD1|15|TRBV10-3|TRBJ1-5|once
TGTGCCATCAGTGAACGGACAGGCCAAAATCAGCCCCAGCATTTT
CAISERTGQNQPQHF
>TRBD1|16|TRBV27|TRBJ1-6|-
TGTGCCAGCAGTTTATATTACAGGGGAAAGAATTCACCCCTCCACTTT
CASSLYYRGKNSPLHF
>-|16|TRBV14|TRBJ2-7|-
TGTGCCAGCAGCCAAGGAATAAGGGGGATTTGGGACGAGCAGTACTTC
CASSQGIRGIWDEQYF
>-|13|TRBV5-1|TRBJ1-6|-
TGCGCCAGCAGGGTGGGAGTGAATTCACCCCTCCACTTT
CASRVGVNSPLHF
>-|13|TRBV30|TRBJ1-6|-
TGTGCCGGGGGGGCGACGGGAAATTCACCCCTCCACTTT
CAGGATGNSPLHF
>-|14|TRBV29-1|TRBJ1-4|-
TGCAGCGTTGACGCTACAGGGAGGGCTGAAAAACTGTTTTTT
CSVDATGRAEKLFF
>-|15|TRBV7-2|TRBJ1-3|-
TGTGCCAGCAGCCCGGGACACTTCTCTGGAAACACCATATATTTT
CASSPGHFSGNTIYF
>-|16|TRBV14|TRBJ1-1|few
TGTGCCAGCAGCCCCCGGGGGAGGGGGTGGGGCACTGAAGCTTTCTTT
CASSPRGRGWGTEAFF
>TRBD2|18|TRBV9|TRBJ2-1|-
TGTGCCAGCAGCTCTCCGGGACTAGCGGATAGCTCCTACAATGAGCAGTTCTTC
CASSSPGLADSSYNEQFF
>-|15|TRBV7-2|TRBJ1-5|once
TGTGCCAGCAGCTTAGCGCTGGCAGTCAATCAGCCCCAGCATTTT
CASSLALAVNQPQHF
>TRBD1|15|TRBV14|TRBJ1-6|many
TGTGCCAGCAGCCAAGGACAGGGGATTAATTCACCCCTCCACTTT
CASSQGQGINSPLHF
>-|14|TRBV6-2/TRBV6-3|TRBJ2-1|-
TGTGCCAGCAGTGGAGGTACTTATCTAGGGGAGCAGTTCTTC
CASSGGTYLGEQFF
>-|13|TRBV29-1|TRBJ1-1|few
TGCAGCGTAGCTACAGGAATGAACACTGAAGCTTTCTTT
CSVATGMNTEAFF
>-|16|TRBV3-1/TRBV3-2|TRBJ2-7|-
TGTGCCAGCAGCCAAATCCGGGGGAGTCCTTCCTACGAGCAGTACTTC
CASSQIRGSPSYEQYF
>-|17|TRBV21-1|TRBJ2-1|-
TGTGCCAGCAGCAATCCCGGCGGCGGGAGCTCCTACAATGAGCAGTTCTTC
CASSNPGGGSSYNEQFF
>TRBD2|15|TRBV19|TRBJ2-1|-
TGTGCCAGTAGTATTCGCGGGAGATTTCTGGGTGAGCAGTTCTTC
CASSIRGRFLGEQFF
>-|17|TRBV9|TRBJ1-5|-
TGTGCCAGCAGCGTAGGCCCCACAGGGTTGGGGTTAGAGCCCCAGCATTTT
CASSVGPTGLGLEPQHF
>TRBD2|13|TRBV6-5|TRBJ2-7|-
TGTGCCAGCGGCCAACCCGGGGGGGGCGAGCAGTACTTC
CASGQPGGGEQYF
>TRBD1|15|TRBV7-9|TRBJ2-5|few
TGTGCCAGCAGCTTCCGACAGGGCAAGGAAGAGACCCAGTACTTC
CASSFRQGKEETQYF
>TRBD2|14|TRBV5-1|TRBJ2-7|few
TGCGCCAGCAGCTTGTTAGCGGGAGGGCCCCCCGAGTACTTC
CASSLLAGGPPEYF
>-|16|TRBV19|TRBJ2-3|-
TGTGCCAGTAGTTCGCGGGACCCCACTAGCACAGATACGCAGTATTTT
CASSSRDPTSTDTQYF
>-|18|TRBV7-2|TRBJ1-6|-
TGTGCCAGCAGCCCCAGGTCAACAGGGAAGGATATAATCTCACCCCTCCACTTT
CASSPRSTGKDIISPLHF
>TRBD2|13|TRBV5-1|TRBJ2-7|-
TGCGCCAGCAGCTTGACGCCCGCGGGGGGTCCGTACTTC
CASSLTPAGGPYF
>-|15|TRBV11-2|TRBJ2-5|-
TGTGCCAGCAGCTTAAGCACTAGTAGGTTGGAGACCCAGTACTTC
CASSLSTSRLETQYF
>TRBD1|16|TRBV27|TRBJ2-7|-
TGTGCCAGCAGTTCCTTCCCCGGGACAGGTGGCTACGAGCAGTACTTC
CASSSFPGTGGYEQYF
>TRBD1|16|TRBV28|TRBJ1-1|-
TGTGCCAGCAGTTCCCAAGCGACAGGGGGGTTGCGTGTAGCTTTCTTT
CASSSQATGGLRVAFF
>-|13|TRBV19|TRBJ2-1|-
TGTGCCAGTACCACAGGGACCTACAATGAGCAGTTCTTC
CASTTGTYNEQFF
>-|14|TRBV2|TRBJ1-4|-
TGTGCCAGCAGTGACAGGGAAAGGGGTGAAAAACTGTTTTTT
CASSDRERGEKLFF
>TRBD2|14|TRBV6-5|TRBJ2-7|-
TGTGCCAGCATTACGGGTCCTAGCGGCTACGAGCAGTACTTC
CASITGPSGYEQYF